This entry is about one T cell receptor (beta chain). What it recognizes is unknown. The data derive from a study of T cell repertoires in cytomegalovirus infection. Study information: CMV epitopes, recently identified HLA-C-restricted and well-studied HLA-B-restricted, were used. Study results and limitations: The ex vivo response showed dominance by HLA-C-restricted CMV-specific TCR beta clonotypes. Adding up the frequency of public TCR beta families identified people who carried CMV plus the relevant HLA.

V lost 7 bases and J 5 bases, leaving 24 bases between the germline ends. This CDR3 is 16 amino acids long. Germline V gene sequence: CDR1 SGHKS, CDR2 YYEKEE (reference sequence). TCRdb re-derived calls from the reads in MiXCR, one entry per CDR3 protein. The table has about 890,000 distinct CDR3 sequences, around 30% seen once. The receptor was derived from a human donor in good health (CMV status not recorded). Some clones in this sample may be carry-over from other donors' samples. This material consisted of cultured CD8+ T cells from PBMCs, taken from culture after CMV antigen stimulation. The rearrangement joins TRBV5-5 to TRBJ2-5, with a weak D call TRBD2 (7 bases). The CDR3 DNA reads TGTGCCAGCTCCCCCCAGGAGGGGGGGTTACGGGAGACCCAGTACTTC. It translates to CASSPQEGGLRETQYF.